This TCR beta chain was sequenced during a study of blood T cell repertoires in COVID-19. With 3 bases clipped from V and 8 bases from J, the junction kept 3 bases outside the gene matches. Germline values: CDR1 SGDLS, CDR2 YYNGEE. The CDR3 is 13 residues long. The assay was immunoSEQ multiplex PCR, and TCRdb's table has in-frame clones only and misses some. In the table there are about 210,000 clones, around 84% of which are singletons. This clone was observed a single time. Participant ages covered roughly 18 to 89 years across around 22 US areas. Participants had their cohort set by participant-reported clinical history. A COVID-19 case had been met by exposed participants during the 2 weeks before study entry.

The chain recombines TRBV9 with TRBJ2-2; 8 bases align to TRBD1. Material for sequencing was PBMCs or T cells enriched from blood (not recorded which). The receptor was isolated from a woman in her 30s who had been exposed to COVID-19. CDR3 bases: TGTGCCAGCAGCGGACAGGGGTTAGGGGAGCTGTTTTTT. It translates to CASSGQGLGELFF.